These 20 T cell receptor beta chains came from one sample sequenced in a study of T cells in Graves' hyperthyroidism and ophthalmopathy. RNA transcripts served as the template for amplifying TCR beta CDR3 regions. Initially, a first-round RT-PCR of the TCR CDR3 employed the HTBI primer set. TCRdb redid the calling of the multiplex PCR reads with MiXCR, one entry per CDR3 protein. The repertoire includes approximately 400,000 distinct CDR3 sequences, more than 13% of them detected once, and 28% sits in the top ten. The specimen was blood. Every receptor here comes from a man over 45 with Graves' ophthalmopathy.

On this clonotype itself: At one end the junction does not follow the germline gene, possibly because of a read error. CDR3 amino acids: CSAGTPSYKEQFF. The CDR3 bases are TGCAGCGCCGGGACTCCCTCCTACAAGGAGCAGTTCTTC. This chain uses TRBV29-1 with TRBJ2-1; weak D call: TRBD2 (6 bases). Germline loops: CDR1 SQVTM, CDR2 ANQGSEA. This CDR3 has 13 residues.

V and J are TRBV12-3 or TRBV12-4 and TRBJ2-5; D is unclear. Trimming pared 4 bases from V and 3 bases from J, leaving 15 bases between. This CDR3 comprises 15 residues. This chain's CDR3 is CASSSSYPRKETQYF. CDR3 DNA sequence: TGTGCCAGCAGTTCGAGCTACCCGAGAAAAGAGACCCAGTACTTC.

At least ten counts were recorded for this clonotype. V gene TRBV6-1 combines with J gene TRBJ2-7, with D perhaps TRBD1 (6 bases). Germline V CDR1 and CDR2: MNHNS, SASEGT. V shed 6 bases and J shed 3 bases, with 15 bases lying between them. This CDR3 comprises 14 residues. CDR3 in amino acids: CASSPRDKVYEQYF. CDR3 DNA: TGTGCCAGCAGCCCTCGGGACAAGGTCTACGAGCAGTACTTC.

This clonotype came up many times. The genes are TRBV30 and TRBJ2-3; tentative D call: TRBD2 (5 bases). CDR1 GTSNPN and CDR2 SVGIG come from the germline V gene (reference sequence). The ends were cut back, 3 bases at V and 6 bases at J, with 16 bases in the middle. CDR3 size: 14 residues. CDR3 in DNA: TGTGCCTGGAGCGACACCACTAGATCCGATACGCAGTATTTT. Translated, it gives CAWSDTTRSDTQYF.

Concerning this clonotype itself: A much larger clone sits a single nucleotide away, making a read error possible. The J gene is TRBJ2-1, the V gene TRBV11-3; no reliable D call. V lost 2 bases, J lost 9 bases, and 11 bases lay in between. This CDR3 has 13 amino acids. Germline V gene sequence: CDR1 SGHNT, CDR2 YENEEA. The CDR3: CASSLPRGSEQFF. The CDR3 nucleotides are TGTGCCAGCAGCTTACCCCGAGGAAGTGAGCAGTTCTTC.

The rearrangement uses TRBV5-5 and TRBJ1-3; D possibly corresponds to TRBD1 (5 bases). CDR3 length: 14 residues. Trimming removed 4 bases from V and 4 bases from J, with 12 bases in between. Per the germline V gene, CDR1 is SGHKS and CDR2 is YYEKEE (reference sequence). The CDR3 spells CASSIGHPGNTIYF. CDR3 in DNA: TGTGCCAGCAGCATAGGACATCCCGGAAACACCATATATTTT.

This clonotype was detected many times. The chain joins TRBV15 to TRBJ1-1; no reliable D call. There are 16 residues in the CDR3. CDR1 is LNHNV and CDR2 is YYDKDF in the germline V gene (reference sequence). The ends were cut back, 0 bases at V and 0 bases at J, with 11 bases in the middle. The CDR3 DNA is TGTGCCACCAGCAGAGAGGCAGGAAGCATGAACACTGAAGCTTTCTTT. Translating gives CATSREAGSMNTEAFF.

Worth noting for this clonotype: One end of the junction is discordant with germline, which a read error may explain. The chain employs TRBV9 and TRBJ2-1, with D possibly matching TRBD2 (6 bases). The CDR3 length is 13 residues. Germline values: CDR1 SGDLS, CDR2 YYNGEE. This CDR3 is CASSVDGSNERFF. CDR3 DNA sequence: TGTGCCAGCAGCGTAGACGGGAGTAATGAGCGGTTCTTC.

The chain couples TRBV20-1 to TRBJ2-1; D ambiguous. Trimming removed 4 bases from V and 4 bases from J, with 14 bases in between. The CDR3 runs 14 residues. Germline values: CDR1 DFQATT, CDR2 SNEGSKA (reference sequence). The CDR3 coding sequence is TGCAGTGCTAAACAGTGGACCGAATACAATGAGCAGTTCTTC. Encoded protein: CSAKQWTEYNEQFF.

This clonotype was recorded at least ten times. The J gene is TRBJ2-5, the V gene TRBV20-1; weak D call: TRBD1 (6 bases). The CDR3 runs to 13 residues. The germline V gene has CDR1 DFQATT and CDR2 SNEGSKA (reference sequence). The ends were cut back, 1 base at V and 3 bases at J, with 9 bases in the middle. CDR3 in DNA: TGCAGTGCTAGAGCCCAGGGGAAAGAGACCCAGTACTTC. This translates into CSARAQGKETQYF.

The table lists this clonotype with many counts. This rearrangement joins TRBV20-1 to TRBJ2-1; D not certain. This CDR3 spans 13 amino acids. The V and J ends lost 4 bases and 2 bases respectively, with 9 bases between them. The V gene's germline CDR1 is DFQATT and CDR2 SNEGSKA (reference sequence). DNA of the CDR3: TGCAGTGCTAATAAGCTCGCCTACAATGAGCAGTTCTTC. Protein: CSANKLAYNEQFF.

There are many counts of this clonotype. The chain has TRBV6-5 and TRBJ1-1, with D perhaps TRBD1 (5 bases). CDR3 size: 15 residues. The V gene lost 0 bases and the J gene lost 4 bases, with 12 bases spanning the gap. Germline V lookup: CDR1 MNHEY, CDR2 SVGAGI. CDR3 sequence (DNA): TGTGCCAGCAGTTACTCGATAACGGGGGGCACTGAAGCTTTCTTT. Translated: CASSYSITGGTEAFF.

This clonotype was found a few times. CDR3 loop: CASSLRAEGPVTEAFF. The CDR3 coding sequence is TGTGCCAGCAGCTTGAGGGCCGAGGGGCCGGTCACTGAAGCTTTCTTT. V is TRBV5-5 and J is TRBJ1-1, with D perhaps TRBD1 (5 bases). Germline values: CDR1 SGHKS, CDR2 YYEKEE (reference sequence). The CDR3 totals 16 residues. The V end lost 1 base, the J end lost 4 bases, and 17 bases lay between the germline ends.

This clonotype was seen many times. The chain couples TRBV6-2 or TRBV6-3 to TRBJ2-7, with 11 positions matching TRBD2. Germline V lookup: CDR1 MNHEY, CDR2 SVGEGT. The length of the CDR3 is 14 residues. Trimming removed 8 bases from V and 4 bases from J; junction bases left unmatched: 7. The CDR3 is CASRRLAGQYEQYF. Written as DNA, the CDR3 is TGTGCCAGCCGGAGACTAGCGGGGCAGTACGAGCAGTACTTC.

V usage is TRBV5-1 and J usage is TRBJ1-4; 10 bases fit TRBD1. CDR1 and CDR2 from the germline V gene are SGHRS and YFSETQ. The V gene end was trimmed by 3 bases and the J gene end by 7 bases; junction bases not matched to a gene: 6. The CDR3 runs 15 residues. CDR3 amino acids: CASSWGDRGSEKLFF. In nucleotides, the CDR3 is TGCGCCAGCAGCTGGGGGGACAGGGGCAGTGAAAAACTGTTTTTT.

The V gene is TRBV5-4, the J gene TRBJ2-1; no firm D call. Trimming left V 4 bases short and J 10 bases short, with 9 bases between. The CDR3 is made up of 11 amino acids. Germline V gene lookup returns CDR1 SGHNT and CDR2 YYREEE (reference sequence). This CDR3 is CASSAPEEQFF. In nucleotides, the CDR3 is TGTGCCAGCAGCGCCCCGGAGGAGCAGTTCTTC.

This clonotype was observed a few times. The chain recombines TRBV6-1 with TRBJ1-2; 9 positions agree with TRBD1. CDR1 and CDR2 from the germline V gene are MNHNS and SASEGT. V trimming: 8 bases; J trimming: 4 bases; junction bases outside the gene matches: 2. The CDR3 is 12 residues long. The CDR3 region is CASGQGSYGYTF. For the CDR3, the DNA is TGTGCCAGCGGACAGGGGAGCTATGGCTACACCTTC.

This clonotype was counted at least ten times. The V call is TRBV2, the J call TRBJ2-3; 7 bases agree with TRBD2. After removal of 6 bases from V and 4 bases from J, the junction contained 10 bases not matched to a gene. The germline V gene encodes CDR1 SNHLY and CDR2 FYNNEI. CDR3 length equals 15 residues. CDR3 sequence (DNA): TGTGCCAGCAGCGATTGGGGGAGGGACGCAGATACGCAGTATTTT. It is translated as CASSDWGRDADTQYF.

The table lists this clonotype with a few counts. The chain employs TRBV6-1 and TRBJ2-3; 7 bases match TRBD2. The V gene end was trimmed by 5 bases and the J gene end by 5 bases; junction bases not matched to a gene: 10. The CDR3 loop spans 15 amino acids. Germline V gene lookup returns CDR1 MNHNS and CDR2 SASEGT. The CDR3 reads CASSNGLAVIDTQYF. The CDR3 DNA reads TGTGCCAGCAGTAACGGGCTAGCGGTTATAGATACGCAGTATTTT.

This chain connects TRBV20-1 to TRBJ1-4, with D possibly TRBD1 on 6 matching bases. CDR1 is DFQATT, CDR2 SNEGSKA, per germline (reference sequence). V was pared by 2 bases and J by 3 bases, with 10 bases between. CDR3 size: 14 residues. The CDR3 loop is CSARRTAPNEKLFF. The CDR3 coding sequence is TGCAGTGCTAGAAGGACAGCCCCTAATGAAAAACTGTTTTTT.